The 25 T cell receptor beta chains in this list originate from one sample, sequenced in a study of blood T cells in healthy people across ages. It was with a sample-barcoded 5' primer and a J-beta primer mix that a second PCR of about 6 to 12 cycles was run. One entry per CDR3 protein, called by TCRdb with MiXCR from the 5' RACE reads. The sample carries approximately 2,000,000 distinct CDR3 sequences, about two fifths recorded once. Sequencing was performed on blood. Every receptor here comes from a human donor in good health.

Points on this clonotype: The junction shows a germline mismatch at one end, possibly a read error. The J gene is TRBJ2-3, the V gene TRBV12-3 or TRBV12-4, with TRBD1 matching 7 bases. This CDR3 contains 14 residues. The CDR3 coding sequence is TGTGCCAGCAGTCCGGGACAGAGCACAGATGCGCAGTATTTT. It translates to CASSPGQSTDAQYF.

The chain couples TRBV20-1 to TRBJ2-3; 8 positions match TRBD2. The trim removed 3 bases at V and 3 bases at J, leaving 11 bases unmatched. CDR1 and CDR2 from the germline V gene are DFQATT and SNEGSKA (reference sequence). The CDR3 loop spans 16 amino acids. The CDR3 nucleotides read TGCAGTGCTAGGGACCGGGGGGGACTAAGGACAGATACGCAGTATTTT. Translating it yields CSARDRGGLRTDTQYF.

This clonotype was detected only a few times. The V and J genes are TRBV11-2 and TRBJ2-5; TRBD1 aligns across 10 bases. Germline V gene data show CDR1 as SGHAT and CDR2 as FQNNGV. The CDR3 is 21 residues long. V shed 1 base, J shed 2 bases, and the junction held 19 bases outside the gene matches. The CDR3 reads CASSLVEGSIIRTGGQETQYF. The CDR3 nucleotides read TGTGCCAGCAGCTTAGTCGAGGGTTCAATAATCAGGACAGGGGGACAAGAGACCCAGTACTTC.

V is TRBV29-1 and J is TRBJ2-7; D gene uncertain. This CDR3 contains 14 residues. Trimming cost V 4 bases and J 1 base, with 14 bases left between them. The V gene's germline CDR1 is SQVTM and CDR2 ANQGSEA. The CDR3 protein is CSVVSLAESYEQYF. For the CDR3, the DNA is TGCAGCGTTGTGTCCTTGGCAGAATCCTACGAGCAGTACTTC.

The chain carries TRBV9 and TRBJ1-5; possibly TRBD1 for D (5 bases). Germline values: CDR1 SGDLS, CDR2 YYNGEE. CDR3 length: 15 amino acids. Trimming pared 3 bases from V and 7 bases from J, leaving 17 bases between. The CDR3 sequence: CASSGGGGSGQPQHF. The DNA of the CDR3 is TGTGCCAGCAGCGGGGGCGGGGGATCGGGACAGCCCCAGCATTTT.

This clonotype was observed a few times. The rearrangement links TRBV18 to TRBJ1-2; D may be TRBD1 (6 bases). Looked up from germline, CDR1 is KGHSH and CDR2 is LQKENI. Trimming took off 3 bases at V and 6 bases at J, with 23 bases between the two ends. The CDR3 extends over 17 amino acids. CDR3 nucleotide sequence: TGTGCCAGCTCACCGCGGAAGGACAGCCCGTCGGTGGATGGCTACACCTTC. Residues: CASSPRKDSPSVDGYTF.

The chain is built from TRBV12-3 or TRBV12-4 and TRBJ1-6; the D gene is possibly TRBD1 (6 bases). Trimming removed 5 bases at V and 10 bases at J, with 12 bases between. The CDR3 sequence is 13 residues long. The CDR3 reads CASSAGGKSPLHF. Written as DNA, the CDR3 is TGTGCCAGCAGTGCGGGGGGCAAATCACCCCTCCACTTT.

In DNA, the CDR3 is TGTGCCAGCAGACCTTTAATTTGGCCCTCGAGCTCCTACAATGAGCAGTTCTTC. This sequence encodes CASRPLIWPSSSYNEQFF. This chain uses TRBV6-2 or TRBV6-3 with TRBJ2-1, with no clear D. The V end lost 6 bases, the J end lost 0 bases, and 21 bases lay between the germline ends. The germline V gene has CDR1 MNHEY and CDR2 SVGEGT. This CDR3 is 18 amino acids long.

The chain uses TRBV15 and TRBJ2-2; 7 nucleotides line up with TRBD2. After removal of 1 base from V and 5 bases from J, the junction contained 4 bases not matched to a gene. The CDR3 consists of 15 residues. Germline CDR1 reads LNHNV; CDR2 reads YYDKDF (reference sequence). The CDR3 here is CATSRAGGGTGELFF. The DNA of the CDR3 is TGTGCCACCAGCAGAGCTGGGGGGGGAACCGGGGAGCTGTTTTTT.

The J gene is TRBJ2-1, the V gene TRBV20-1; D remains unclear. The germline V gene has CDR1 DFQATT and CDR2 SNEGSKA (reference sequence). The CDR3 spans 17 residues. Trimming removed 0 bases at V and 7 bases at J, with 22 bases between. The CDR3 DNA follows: TGCAGTGCTAGAGATTTTGGCCCCGGGCTAGTCGTTAATGAGCAGTTCTTC. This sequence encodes CSARDFGPGLVVNEQFF.

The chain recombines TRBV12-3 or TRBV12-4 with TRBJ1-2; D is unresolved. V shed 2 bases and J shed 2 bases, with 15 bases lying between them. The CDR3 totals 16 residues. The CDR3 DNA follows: TGTGCCAGCAGTTTATACCGGACGGGAATGAACTATGGCTACACCTTC. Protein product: CASSLYRTGMNYGYTF.

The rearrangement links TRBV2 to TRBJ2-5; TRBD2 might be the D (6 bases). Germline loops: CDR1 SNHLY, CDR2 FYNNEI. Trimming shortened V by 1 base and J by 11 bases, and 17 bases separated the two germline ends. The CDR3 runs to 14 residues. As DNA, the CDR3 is TGTGCCAGCAGTGAAGGAGGGGAGGACAATGAGCAGTACTTC. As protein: CASSEGGEDNEQYF.

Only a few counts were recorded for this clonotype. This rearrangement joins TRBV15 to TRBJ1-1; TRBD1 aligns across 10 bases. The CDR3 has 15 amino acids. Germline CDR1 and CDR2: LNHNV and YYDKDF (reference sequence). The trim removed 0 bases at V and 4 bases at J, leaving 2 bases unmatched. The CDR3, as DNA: TGTGCCACCAGCAGAGACAGGACAGGGGGCACTGAAGCTTTCTTT. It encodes CATSRDRTGGTEAFF. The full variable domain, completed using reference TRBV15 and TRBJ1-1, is DAMVIQNPRYQVTQFGKPVTLSCSQTLNHNVMYWYQQKSSQAPKLLFHYYDKDFNNEADTPDNFQSRRPNTSFCFLDIRSPGLGDTAMYLCATSRDRTGGTEAFFGQGTRLTVV.

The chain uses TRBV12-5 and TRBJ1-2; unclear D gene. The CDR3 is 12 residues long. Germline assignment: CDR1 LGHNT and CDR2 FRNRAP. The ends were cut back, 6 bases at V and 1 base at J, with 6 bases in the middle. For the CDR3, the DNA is TGTGCTAGTGGCCCCGATAACTATGGCTACACCTTC. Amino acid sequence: CASGPDNYGYTF.

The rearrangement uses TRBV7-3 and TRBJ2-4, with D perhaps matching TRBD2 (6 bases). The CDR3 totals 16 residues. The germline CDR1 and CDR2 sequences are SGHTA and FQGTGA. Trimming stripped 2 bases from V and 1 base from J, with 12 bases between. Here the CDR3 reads CASSLYGGSAKNIQYF. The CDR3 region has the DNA TGTGCCAGCAGCTTATACGGGGGTTCGGCCAAAAACATTCAGTACTTC.

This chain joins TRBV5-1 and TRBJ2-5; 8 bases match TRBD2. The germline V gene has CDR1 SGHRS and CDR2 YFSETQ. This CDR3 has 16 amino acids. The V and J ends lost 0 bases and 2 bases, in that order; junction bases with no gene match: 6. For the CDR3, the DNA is TGCGCCAGCAGCTTGGCCTTGTCGGGGGGGCAAGAGACCCAGTACTTC. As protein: CASSLALSGGQETQYF.

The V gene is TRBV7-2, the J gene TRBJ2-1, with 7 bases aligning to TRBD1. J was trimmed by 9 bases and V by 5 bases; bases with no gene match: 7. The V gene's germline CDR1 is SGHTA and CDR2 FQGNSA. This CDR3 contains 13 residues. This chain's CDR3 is CASSVDRDSEQFF. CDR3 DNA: TGTGCCAGCAGCGTAGACAGGGATAGTGAGCAGTTCTTC.

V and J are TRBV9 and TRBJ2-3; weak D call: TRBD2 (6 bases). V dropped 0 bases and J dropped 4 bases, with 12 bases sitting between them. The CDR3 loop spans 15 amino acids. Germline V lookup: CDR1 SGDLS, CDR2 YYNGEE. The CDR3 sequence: CASSVDGGTADTQYF. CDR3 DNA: TGTGCCAGCAGCGTAGATGGCGGGACCGCAGATACGCAGTATTTT.

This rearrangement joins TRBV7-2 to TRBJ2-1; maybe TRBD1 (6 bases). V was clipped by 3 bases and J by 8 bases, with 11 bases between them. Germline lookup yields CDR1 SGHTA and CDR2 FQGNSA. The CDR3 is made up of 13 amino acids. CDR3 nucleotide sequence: TGTGCCAGCAGCTTCAGCTACAGGGATGAGCAGTTCTTC. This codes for CASSFSYRDEQFF.

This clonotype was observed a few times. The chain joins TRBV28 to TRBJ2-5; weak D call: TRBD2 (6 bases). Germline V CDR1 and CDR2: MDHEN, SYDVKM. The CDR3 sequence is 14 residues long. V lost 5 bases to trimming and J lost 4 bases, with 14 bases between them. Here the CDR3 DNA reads TGTGCCAGCAGTCCATCGGGGGATTTAGAGACCCAGTACTTC. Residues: CASSPSGDLETQYF.

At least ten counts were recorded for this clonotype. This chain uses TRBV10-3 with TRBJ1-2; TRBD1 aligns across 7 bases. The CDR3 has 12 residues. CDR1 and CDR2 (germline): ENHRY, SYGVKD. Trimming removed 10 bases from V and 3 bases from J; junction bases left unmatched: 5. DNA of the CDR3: TGTGCCACCGGACAGGCCTACTATGGCTACACCTTC. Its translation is CATGQAYYGYTF.

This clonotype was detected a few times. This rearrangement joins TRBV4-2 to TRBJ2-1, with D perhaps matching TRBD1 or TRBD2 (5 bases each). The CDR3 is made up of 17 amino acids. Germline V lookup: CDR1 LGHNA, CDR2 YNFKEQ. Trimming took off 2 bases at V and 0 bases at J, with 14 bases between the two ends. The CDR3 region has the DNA TGTGCCAGCAGCCAAAATTGGGACGTAAACTCCTACAATGAGCAGTTCTTC. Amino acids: CASSQNWDVNSYNEQFF.

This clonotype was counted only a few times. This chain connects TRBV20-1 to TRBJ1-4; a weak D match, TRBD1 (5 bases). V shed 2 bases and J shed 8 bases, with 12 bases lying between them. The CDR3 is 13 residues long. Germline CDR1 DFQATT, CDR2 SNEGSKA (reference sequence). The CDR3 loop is CSARMDTPEKLFF. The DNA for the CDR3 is TGCAGTGCTAGAATGGACACTCCCGAAAAACTGTTTTTT.

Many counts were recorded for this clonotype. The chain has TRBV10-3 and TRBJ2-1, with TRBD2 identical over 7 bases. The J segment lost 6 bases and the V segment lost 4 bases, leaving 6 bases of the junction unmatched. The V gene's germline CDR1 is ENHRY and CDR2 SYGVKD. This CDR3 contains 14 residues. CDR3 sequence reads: CAISVSGVLNEQFF. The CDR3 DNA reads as TGTGCCATCAGTGTGAGCGGGGTCCTCAATGAGCAGTTCTTC.

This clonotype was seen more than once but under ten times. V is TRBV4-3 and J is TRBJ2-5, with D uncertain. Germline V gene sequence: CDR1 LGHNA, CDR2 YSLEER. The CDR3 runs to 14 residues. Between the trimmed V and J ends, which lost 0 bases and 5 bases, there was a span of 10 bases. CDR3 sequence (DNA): TGCGCCAGCAGCCAAGATCCAGGTGCGGAGACCCAGTACTTC. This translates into CASSQDPGAETQYF.